The 2 T cell receptor beta chains presented below share a single source sample, sequenced in a study of cytomegalovirus exposure and HLA in healthy donors. Researchers ran the PCR with 60 Vbeta and 13 Jbeta primers. Sequenced by immunoSEQ multiplex PCR; TCRdb stores in-frame clones only, minus some. Found here are fewer than 200,000 clones; the top ten clones hold 1.3%. The sample was PBMCs. These receptors were taken from a woman in her fifties or sixties in good health and CMV-seronegative.

This chain joins TRBV7-8 and TRBJ2-7, with D tentatively TRBD1 (6 bases). The germline gives CDR1 SGHVS, CDR2 FQNEAQ. The CDR3 has 14 amino acids. The V end was cut by 2 bases, the J end by 5 bases, with 13 bases between. The CDR3 nucleotides are TGTGCCAGCAGCTTACAGGGGTTAGGCGACGAGCAGTACTTC. This codes for CASSLQGLGDEQYF.

This chain uses TRBV28 with TRBJ2-1; a weak D match, TRBD2 (5 bases). V was shortened by 6 bases and J by 0 bases, with 12 bases between the two germline ends. Per the germline V gene, CDR1 is MDHEN and CDR2 is SYDVKM. This CDR3 contains 15 residues. The CDR3 sequence: CASSPRRGSYNEQFF. The CDR3 nucleotides read TGTGCCAGCAGCCCTAGACGGGGCTCCTACAATGAGCAGTTCTTC.